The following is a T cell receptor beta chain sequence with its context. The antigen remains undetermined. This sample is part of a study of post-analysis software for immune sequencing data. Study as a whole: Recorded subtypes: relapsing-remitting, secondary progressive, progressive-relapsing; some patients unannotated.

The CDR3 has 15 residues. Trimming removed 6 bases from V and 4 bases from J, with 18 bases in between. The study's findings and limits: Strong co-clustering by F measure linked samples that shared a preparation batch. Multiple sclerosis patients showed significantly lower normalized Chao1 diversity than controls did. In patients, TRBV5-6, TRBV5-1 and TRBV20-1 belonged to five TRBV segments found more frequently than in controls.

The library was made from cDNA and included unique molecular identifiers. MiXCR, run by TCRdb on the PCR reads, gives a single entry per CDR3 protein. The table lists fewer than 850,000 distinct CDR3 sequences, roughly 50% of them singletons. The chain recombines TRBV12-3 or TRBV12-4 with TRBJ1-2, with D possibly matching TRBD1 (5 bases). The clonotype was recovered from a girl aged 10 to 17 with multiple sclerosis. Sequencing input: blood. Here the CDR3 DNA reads TGTGCCAGCAGAAGGGTGGGACGCAAACTCTATGGCTACACCTTC. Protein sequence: CASRRVGRKLYGYTF.